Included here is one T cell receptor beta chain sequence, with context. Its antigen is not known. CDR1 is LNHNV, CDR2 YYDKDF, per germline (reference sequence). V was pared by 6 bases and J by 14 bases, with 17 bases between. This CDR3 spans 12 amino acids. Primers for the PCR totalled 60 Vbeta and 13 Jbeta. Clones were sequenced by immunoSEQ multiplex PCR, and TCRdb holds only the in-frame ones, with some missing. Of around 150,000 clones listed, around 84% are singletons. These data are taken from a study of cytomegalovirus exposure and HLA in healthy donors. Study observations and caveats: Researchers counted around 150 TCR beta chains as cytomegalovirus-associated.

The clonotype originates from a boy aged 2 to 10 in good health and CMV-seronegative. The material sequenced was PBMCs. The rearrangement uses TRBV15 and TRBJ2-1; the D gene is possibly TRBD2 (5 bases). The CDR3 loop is CATSNDIGKEFF. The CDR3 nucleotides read TGTGCCACCAGTAATGATATCGGGAAGGAGTTCTTC.